This TCR beta chain was retrieved from a study of blood T cell repertoires in COVID-19. V gave up 10 bases and J gave up 4 bases; unmatched junction bases: 9. Germline assignment: CDR1 MDHEN and CDR2 SYDVKM. This CDR3 contains 15 residues. In the source study's methods: Nucleated cell counts were estimated from reference gene primer amplification. Some clones are missing from TCRdb's copy, which holds only in-frame ones; the method was immunoSEQ multiplex PCR. That table gives V, J and clone size, and the DNA gave D and trimming. This table has around 37,000 clones, roughly 90% appearing once. The source of this sequence is a man between 50 and 59 years old with active or convalescent COVID-19. Sample: peripheral blood. The V and J genes are TRBV28 and TRBJ1-6; TRBD1 matches 8 bases. The CDR3 here is CATQGASKYNSPLHF. DNA of the CDR3: TGTGCCACCCAGGGGGCGAGCAAATATAATTCACCCCTCCACTTT.